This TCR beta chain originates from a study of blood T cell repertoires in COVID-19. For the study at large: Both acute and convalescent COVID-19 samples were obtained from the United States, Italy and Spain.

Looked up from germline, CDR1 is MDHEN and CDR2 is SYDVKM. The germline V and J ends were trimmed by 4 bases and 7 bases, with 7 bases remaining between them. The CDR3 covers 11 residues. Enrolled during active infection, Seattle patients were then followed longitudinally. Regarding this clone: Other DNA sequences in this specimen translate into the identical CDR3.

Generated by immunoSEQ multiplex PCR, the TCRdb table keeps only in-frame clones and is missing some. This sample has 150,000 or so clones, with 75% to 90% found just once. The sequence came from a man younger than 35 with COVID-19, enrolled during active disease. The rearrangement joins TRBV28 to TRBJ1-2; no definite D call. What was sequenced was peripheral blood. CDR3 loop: CASSSLGGYTF. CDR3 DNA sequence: TGTGCCAGCAGTTCCCTCGGTGGCTACACCTTC.